This T cell receptor (beta chain) was documented in a study of shared clonotypes between healthy human individuals. Study information: Three plates were used per donor for CD4 naive, three for CD4 memory, two for CD8 naive and one for CD8 memory. Whole-study findings and limits: Estimated richness values were generally larger in naive subsets than in memory subsets.

Several immunoSEQ plates held equal portions of the genomic DNA taken from each subset. Sequencing was performed with immunoSEQ multiplex PCR; in TCRdb, only in-frame clones are kept and a portion is missing. Found here are fewer than 1.4 million clones, around 78% of them singletons; the top ten hold 0.55% to 0.7%. Germline V gene data show CDR1 as MNHEY and CDR2 as SMNVEV (reference sequence). This CDR3 region has 13 residues. V shed 3 bases and J shed 0 bases, with 5 bases lying between them. About this clone itself: Its specificity is not known. This clone may be a read error of a much larger clone one base away. Other DNA sequences of this sample code for an identical CDR3.

The chain joins TRBV27 to TRBJ1-2; D remains ambiguous. This clonotype was sampled from a man aged 18 to 30 in good health. Some clones in this sample may be carry-over from other donors' samples. The material sequenced was memory CD4+ T cells from PBMCs. Subset indicated: CD45RA-negative fraction. DNA of the CDR3: TGTGCCAGCAGTTTTCGATCTAACTATGGCTACACCTTC. Amino acid sequence: CASSFRSNYGYTF.